These T cell receptor beta chains were read from a single sample in a study of cytomegalovirus exposure and HLA in healthy donors. TCRdb's table, derived via immunoSEQ multiplex PCR, lists solely in-frame clones and lacks some. The data contain some 180,000 clones, roughly 74% of them singletons. The sample taken for sequencing was PBMCs. The receptors were sampled from a woman aged 30 to 39 in good health and CMV-seronegative. CDR3s include the opening cysteine and the closing phenylalanine or tryptophan. Each record gives: clone size, V gene, J gene, CDR3 protein. A clone size is listed for some rows: how often the clone was seen (once, few, many), or a class if it is expanded.

>NA|TRBV15|TRBJ2-3
CATSRDRGSTDTQYF
>NA|TRBV4-2|NA
CASSQGVGTGAYEQYF
>NA|TRBV2|TRBJ2-2
CASKGGAVAGELFF
>NA|TRBV6-5|TRBJ2-1
CASSPPGLGRYEQFF
>NA|TRBV5-4|TRBJ2-5
CASRREVGQETQYF
>NA|TRBV19|TRBJ1-2
CASSIGTGLLNYGYTF
>NA|TRBV2|TRBJ2-2
CASRLARGPPSYTGELFF
>few|TRBV6-4|TRBJ2-1
CASSPQASGSNEQFF
>NA|TRBV7-9|TRBJ1-5
CASSSPQGQPQHF
>few|TRBV11-3|TRBJ2-3
CASSLVGPDTQYF
>NA|TRBV5-1|TRBJ2-3
CASSSGPGETDTQYF
>NA|TRBV6-1|TRBJ2-7
CASSGGLAGGYEQYF
>NA|TRBV5-1|TRBJ2-7
CASSFRTSGVDEQYF
>NA|TRBV2|TRBJ1-1
CASKSTNTEAFF
>NA|TRBV19|TRBJ2-3
CASSIGYSSSTDTQYF
>NA|TRBV4-3|TRBJ2-1
CASSHSWALYNEQFF
>few|TRBV20-1|TRBJ2-7
CSASPSHEQYF
>NA|TRBV11-2|TRBJ2-7
CASSSPDEQYF
>few|TRBV4-1|TRBJ1-4
CASSQAGTGTKLFF
>NA|TRBV4-2|TRBJ1-1
CASSRYIQGGVATEAFF
>NA|TRBV5-1|TRBJ1-2
CASTRTGDNYGYTF
>once|TRBV9|TRBJ1-3
CASSVAPSSGNTIYF
>NA|TRBV27|TRBJ1-1
CASSLQGTEAFF
>NA|TRBV4-3|TRBJ2-4
CASSQDRAGAWGNIQYF
>few|TRBV19|TRBJ2-1
CASTPGQPSYNEQFF
>NA|TRBV5-1|TRBJ2-7
CASSLGTSGLYEQYF
>NA|TRBV9|TRBJ1-2
CASSTGTGSPYGYTF
>NA|TRBV19|TRBJ2-3
CASSILAFSTDTQYF
>once|TRBV5-1|TRBJ1-1
CASSLTGGTTEAFF
>NA|TRBV5-1|TRBJ1-1
CASSLRQGLAFF
>NA|TRBV7-9|TRBJ2-1
CASRDGTGDEQFF
>NA|TRBV18|TRBJ1-2
CASSRDSLNYGYTF
>once|TRBV9|TRBJ2-7
CASSVGLGQGIIGEQYF
>NA|TRBV19|TRBJ2-3
CASSIVLAGYTDTQYF
>NA|TRBV7-6|TRBJ2-2
CASRTTDTGELFF
>NA|TRBV7-9|TRBJ2-7
CASSLVGPTSYEQYF
>many|TRBV19|TRBJ2-3
CASPRLANSTDTQYF
>few|TRBV5-4|TRBJ1-2
CASSFGWADGNGYTF
>NA|TRBV7-8|TRBJ1-5
CASSSDRVRSNQPQHF
>NA|TRBV29-1|TRBJ2-1
CSAQGQSDEQFF
>NA|TRBV7-9|TRBJ2-7
CASSLVRDRAYEQYF
>NA|TRBV7-3|TRBJ2-3
CASSRTGTSSTDTQYF
>NA|TRBV29-1|TRBJ2-1
CSIPGLASNEQFF
>NA|TRBV5-1|TRBJ1-1
CASSPGVLQNTEAFF
>NA|TRBV25-1|TRBJ1-2
CASSETTDYGYTF
>NA|TRBV7-9|TRBJ1-5
CASSLGAGGRGNQPQHF
>once|TRBV18|TRBJ2-4
CASSQSQGYNIQYF
>few|TRBV21-1|TRBJ1-1
CASLDELNTEAFF
>NA|TRBV2|TRBJ1-1
CASSGQVTMGMNTEAFF
>NA|TRBV7-9|TRBJ2-7
CASSWGGGGWEQYF
>few|TRBV11-1|TRBJ1-1
CASSPYRGTEAFF
>NA|TRBV5-6|TRBJ2-1
CASSFLLLYNEQFF
>NA|TRBV5-4|TRBJ2-1
CASSYTSGIVNEQFF